A selection of T cell receptor beta chains follows, all from one sample in a study of CD8 T cells in Susac syndrome. TCRdb re-derived calls from the immunoSEQ multiplex PCR reads in MiXCR, one entry per CDR3 protein. Counted here are nearly 200,000 distinct CDR3 sequences, 90% to 95% occurring once; the ten biggest clones make up 0.093%. The sequenced material came from CD4+ T cells from PBMCs. Source of these receptors: a human donor with multiple sclerosis. Both conserved end residues are part of each CDR3. A D gene is named only where the DNA matches it firmly. Where a row states a size, it is once, few, many or the class of an expanded clone; other rows omit it.

TRBD2,TRBJ2-5,TRBV5-1,-,CASSLGSGEETQYF,TGCGCCAGCAGCTTGGGCAGCGGGGAAGAGACCCAGTACTTC
-,TRBJ2-3,TRBV30,-,CAWSEGGDTQYF,TGTGCCTGGAGTGAAGGTGGCGATACGCAGTATTTT
-,TRBJ1-1,TRBV19,-,CASRDTMNTEAFF,TGTGCCAGCAGGGACACTATGAACACTGAAGCTTTCTTT
TRBD1,TRBJ2-2,TRBV5-4,once,CASSRNRDSTGELFF,TGTGCCAGCAGCCGGAACCGGGACAGCACCGGGGAGCTGTTTTTT
-,TRBJ1-6,TRBV30,-,CAWSSGLGHSPLHF,TGTGCCTGGAGTTCCGGACTCGGGCATTCACCCCTCCACTTT
-,TRBJ1-1,TRBV20-1,-,CSSRDLRTTEAFF,TGCAGTTCCCGGGACCTTCGAACCACTGAAGCTTTCTTT
-,TRBJ2-1,TRBV3-1,-,CASSQEDGPSYNEQFF,TGTGCCAGCAGCCAAGAGGACGGCCCTTCCTACAATGAGCAGTTCTTC
-,TRBJ1-2,TRBV10-3,-,CAIPAGPQAYTF,TGTGCCATCCCCGCGGGCCCCCAGGCTTACACCTTC
-,TRBJ2-1,TRBV20-1,-,CSARSRAGYNEQFF,TGCAGTGCTAGATCAAGGGCGGGGTACAATGAGCAGTTCTTC
-,TRBJ1-1,TRBV27,-,CASSVQRGKAFF,TGTGCCAGCAGTGTCCAGCGAGGGAAAGCTTTCTTT
TRBD1,TRBJ2-7,TRBV20-1,-,CSASKTGGNYEQYF,TGCAGTGCTAGCAAGACAGGGGGCAATTACGAGCAGTACTTC
-,TRBJ2-1,TRBV9,-,CASSPRLVSNEQFF,TGTGCCAGCAGCCCTCGACTAGTGAGCAATGAGCAGTTCTTC
-,TRBJ2-7,TRBV2,-,CASKMDNPYEQYF,TGTGCCAGCAAAATGGACAACCCCTACGAGCAGTACTTC
-,TRBJ2-2,TRBV7-3,-,CASSLISGTDTGELFF,TGTGCCAGCAGCTTAATAAGTGGGACCGACACCGGGGAGCTGTTTTTT
TRBD2,TRBJ2-3,TRBV20-1,-,CSVDSGGATDTQYF,TGCAGTGTCGATAGCGGGGGGGCCACAGATACGCAGTATTTT
TRBD1,TRBJ2-5,TRBV29-1,-,CSVGPGQGIETQYF,TGCAGCGTTGGACCGGGACAGGGAATAGAGACCCAGTACTTC
-,TRBJ2-1,TRBV2,-,CASRAFLGEQFF,TGTGCCAGCAGAGCCTTTCTGGGTGAGCAGTTCTTC
-,TRBJ2-7,TRBV20-1,-,CSASGYGYEQYF,TGCAGTGCTAGTGGATATGGGTACGAGCAGTACTTC
-,TRBJ2-5,TRBV24-1,-,CATSDSRSQTQYF,TGTGCCACCAGTGATTCCCGGTCGCAGACCCAGTACTTC
-,TRBJ1-1,TRBV7-3,-,CASSPTRSTEAFF,TGTGCCAGCAGCCCCACCAGGAGTACTGAAGCTTTCTTT
TRBD1,TRBJ1-4,TRBV27,-,CASSDRQGLNEKLFF,TGTGCCAGCAGTGATAGACAGGGACTTAATGAAAAACTGTTTTTT
-,TRBJ2-2,TRBV5-1,-,CASSSRPEGGELFF,TGCGCCAGCAGCTCACGCCCCGAAGGCGGGGAGCTGTTTTTT
-,TRBJ2-5,TRBV29-1,-,CSVVLARETQYF,TGCAGCGTTGTCCTAGCGAGAGAGACCCAGTACTTC
TRBD1,TRBJ2-1,TRBV30,-,CAWGTGTLNEQFF,TGTGCCTGGGGGACAGGGACCCTCAATGAGCAGTTCTTC
TRBD1,TRBJ2-5,TRBV27,-,CASRDRGGQETQYF,TGTGCCAGTAGGGACAGGGGGGGGCAAGAGACCCAGTACTTC
-,TRBJ2-2,TRBV5-4,-,CASSSVREGNTGELFF,TGTGCCAGCAGCTCAGTCAGGGAAGGGAACACCGGGGAGCTGTTTTTT
-,TRBJ2-7,TRBV27,-,CASSREGHSYEQYF,TGTGCCAGCAGTCGAGAGGGGCACTCCTACGAGCAGTACTTC
-,TRBJ1-5,TRBV20-1,-,CSADRGSGSNQPQHF,TGCAGTGCAGATCGGGGTTCCGGGAGCAATCAGCCCCAGCATTTT
-,TRBJ2-1,TRBV30,-,CAWHILGRAQFF,TGTGCCTGGCATATACTGGGCAGGGCGCAGTTCTTC
-,TRBJ1-4,TRBV5-4,-,CASSPGGTQTNEKLFF,TGTGCCAGCAGCCCCGGAGGGACGCAGACTAATGAAAAACTGTTTTTT
TRBD1,TRBJ2-5,TRBV29-1,-,CSVEGTGRGTQYF,TGCAGCGTTGAAGGGACAGGGAGAGGGACCCAGTACTTC
-,TRBJ1-2,TRBV16,-,CASSQSDPNYGYTF,TGTGCCAGCAGCCAATCGGACCCTAACTATGGCTACACCTTC
TRBD1,TRBJ1-2,TRBV20-1,-,CSARDPGQGNYGYTF,TGCAGTGCTAGAGACCCCGGACAGGGAAACTATGGCTACACCTTC
-,TRBJ1-2,TRBV30,-,CAWREGYTF,TGTGCCTGGAGGGAGGGATACACCTTC
-,TRBJ1-2,TRBV20-1,-,CSARTTLKQGPGVYGYTF,TGCAGTGCTCGGACCACCCTAAAACAGGGCCCGGGAGTCTATGGCTACACCTTC
-,TRBJ2-7,TRBV24-1,-,CATSDPGRERSYEQYF,TGTGCCACCAGTGATCCTGGACGGGAGCGCTCCTACGAGCAGTACTTC
TRBD1,TRBJ2-5,TRBV12-3/TRBV12-4,-,CASLKSRDRQETQYF,TGTGCCAGCCTAAAGAGTCGGGACAGACAAGAGACCCAGTACTTC
-,TRBJ2-5,TRBV3-1,-,CASSLSKETQYF,TGTGCCAGCAGCCTCTCTAAAGAGACCCAGTACTTC
TRBD1,TRBJ2-5,TRBV2,-,CASSALGGPQETQYF,TGTGCCAGCAGCGCCTTAGGGGGCCCCCAAGAGACCCAGTACTTC
-,TRBJ1-2,TRBV3-1,-,CASSPPPSHANGYTF,TGTGCCAGCAGCCCCCCCCCTTCACACGCTAATGGCTACACCTTC
-,TRBJ1-2,TRBV12-3/TRBV12-4,-,CASSLGGPGYTF,TGTGCCAGCAGTTTGGGGGGGCCTGGCTACACCTTC
-,TRBJ1-5,TRBV30,-,CACGDSNRRPQHF,TGTGCCTGCGGGGACTCCAATAGGCGGCCCCAGCATTTT
TRBD1,TRBJ1-2,TRBV4-1,-,CASSQLQGGVYGYTF,TGCGCCAGCAGCCAACTACAGGGGGGGGTCTATGGCTACACCTTC
-,TRBJ2-2,TRBV16,-,CASSQLQGLRAGELFF,TGTGCCAGCAGCCAATTGCAGGGCCTCCGCGCCGGGGAGCTGTTTTTT
TRBD1,TRBJ1-5,TRBV3-1,-,CASGGQANQPQHF,TGTGCCAGCGGTGGACAGGCGAATCAGCCCCAGCATTTT
-,TRBJ2-2,TRBV10-3,-,CAIRPLNTGELFF,TGTGCCATCAGACCCCTGAACACCGGGGAGCTGTTTTTT
-,TRBJ2-7,TRBV6-6,-,CASSSWGWYEQYF,TGTGCCAGCTCCAGCTGGGGCTGGTACGAGCAGTACTTC
-,TRBJ2-7,TRBV5-1,once,CASSLGQYEQYF,TGCGCCAGCAGCCTCGGACAGTACGAGCAGTACTTC
TRBD2,TRBJ2-2,TRBV14,-,CARSQRGVDTGELFF,TGTGCCCGCAGCCAACGGGGGGTTGACACCGGGGAGCTGTTTTTT
-,TRBJ2-7,TRBV3-1,-,CASSRQGGKGRYEQYF,TGTGCCAGCAGCCGCCAAGGGGGGAAGGGACGCTACGAGCAGTACTTC
-,TRBJ1-3,TRBV2,-,CASSEALQGNTIYF,TGTGCCAGCAGTGAAGCGCTTCAGGGGAACACCATATATTTT